The sequence of this T cell receptor (beta chain) was determined in a study of neurological immune-mediated disorders. Study observations and caveats: Expanded clones shared no CDR3 amino acid sequences across subjects, suggesting private repertoires in all groups. Patients with HTLV-1-associated myelopathy showed the most TCR clonal expansion. Those with multiple sclerosis showed the least, falling below healthy controls.

With 10-nucleotide random UMIs, 5'RACE was used to make the cDNA. TCRdb reprocessed the 5' RACE reads via MiXCR and lists one record per CDR3 protein. The table shows roughly 55,000 distinct CDR3 sequences, with 16% occurring only once. Many counts were recorded for this clonotype. Antigen specificity is unknown. After removal of 4 bases from V and 8 bases from J, the junction contained 9 bases not matched to a gene. CDR3 length: 14 amino acids. Germline V CDR1 and CDR2: SQVTM, ANQGSEA. The TCR comes from a man aged 55 to 70 in good health. V usage is TRBV29-1 and J usage is TRBJ1-2, with 11 bases identical to TRBD1. The sample consisted of PBMCs. Here the CDR3 reads CSVAASGQGVGYTF. The DNA for the CDR3 is TGCAGCGTTGCCGCCTCGGGACAGGGGGTCGGCTACACCTTC.